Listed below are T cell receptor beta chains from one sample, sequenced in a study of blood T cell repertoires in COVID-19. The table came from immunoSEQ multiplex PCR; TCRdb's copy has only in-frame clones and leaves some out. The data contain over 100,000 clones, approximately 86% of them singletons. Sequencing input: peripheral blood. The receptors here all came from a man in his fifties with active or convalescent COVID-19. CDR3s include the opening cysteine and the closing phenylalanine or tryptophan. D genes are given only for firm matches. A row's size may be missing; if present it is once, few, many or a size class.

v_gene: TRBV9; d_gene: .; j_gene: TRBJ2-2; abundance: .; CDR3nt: TGTGCCAGCAGCGTAAAGCAGAACACCGGGGAGCTGTTTTTT; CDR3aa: CASSVKQNTGELFF
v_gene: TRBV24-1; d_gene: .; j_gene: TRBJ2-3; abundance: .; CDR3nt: TGTGCCACCAGTGATTTGTCCCTGAGAGATACGCAGTATTTT; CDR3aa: CATSDLSLRDTQYF
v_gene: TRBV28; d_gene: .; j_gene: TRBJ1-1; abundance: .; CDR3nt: TGTGCCAGCAGTAGATTAGGGGGGGGGAACACTGAAGCTTTCTTT; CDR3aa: CASSRLGGGNTEAFF
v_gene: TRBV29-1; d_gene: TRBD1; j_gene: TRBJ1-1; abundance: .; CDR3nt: TGCAGCGGTTGGACAGGTGCAGGCACTGAAGCTTTCTTT; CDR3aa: CSGWTGAGTEAFF
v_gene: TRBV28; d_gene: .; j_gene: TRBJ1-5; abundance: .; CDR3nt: TGTGCCAGCAGTCCTTTGAATCAGCCCCAGCATTTT; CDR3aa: CASSPLNQPQHF
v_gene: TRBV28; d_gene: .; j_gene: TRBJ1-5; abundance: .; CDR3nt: TGTGCCAGCAGTTTACTCTCGGGCAATCAGCCCCAGCATTTT; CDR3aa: CASSLLSGNQPQHF
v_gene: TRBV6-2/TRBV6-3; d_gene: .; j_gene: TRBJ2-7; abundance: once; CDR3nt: TGTGCCAGCAGTTCTCAGGGAGGCTACGAGCAGTACTTC; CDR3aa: CASSSQGGYEQYF
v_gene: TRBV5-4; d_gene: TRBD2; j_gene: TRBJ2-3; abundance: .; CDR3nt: TGTGCCAGCACGAGGACTAGCGCGGGGACAGATACGCAGTATTTT; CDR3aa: CASTRTSAGTDTQYF
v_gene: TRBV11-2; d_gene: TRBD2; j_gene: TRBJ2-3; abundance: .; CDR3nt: TGTGCCAGCAGCTCCGGACTAGATAGGACGCAGTATTTT; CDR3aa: CASSSGLDRTQYF
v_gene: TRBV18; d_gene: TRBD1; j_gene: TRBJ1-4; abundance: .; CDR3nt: TGTGCCAGCTCACCGGGACAGGGGGCAACTAATGAAAAACTGTTTTTT; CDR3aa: CASSPGQGATNEKLFF
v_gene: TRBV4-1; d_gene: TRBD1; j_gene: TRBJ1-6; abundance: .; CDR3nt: TGCGCCAGCAGCCAAGACGAGGGGGCGCGGAATTCACCCCTCCACTTT; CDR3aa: CASSQDEGARNSPLHF
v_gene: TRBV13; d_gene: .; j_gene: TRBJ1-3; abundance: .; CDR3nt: TGTGCCAGCAGCGCTACAGGGTCTGGAAACACCATATATTTT; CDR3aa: CASSATGSGNTIYF
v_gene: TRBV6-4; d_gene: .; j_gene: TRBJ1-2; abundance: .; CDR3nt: TGTGCCAGCAGCACGAACAGGGCCTATGGCTACACCTTC; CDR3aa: CASSTNRAYGYTF
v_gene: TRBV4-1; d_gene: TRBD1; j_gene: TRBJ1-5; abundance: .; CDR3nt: TGCGCCAGCAGCCAAGACCTACAGGGGATCAATCAGCCCCAGCATTTT; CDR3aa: CASSQDLQGINQPQHF
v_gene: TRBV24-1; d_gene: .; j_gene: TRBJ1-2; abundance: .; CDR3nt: TGTGCCACCAGTGACCTCGACAGTAACTATGGCTACACCTTC; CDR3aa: CATSDLDSNYGYTF
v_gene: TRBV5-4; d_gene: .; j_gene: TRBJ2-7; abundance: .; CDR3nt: TGTGCCAGCAGTCCACGGGGAGGGGGGCCCTACGAGCAGTACTTC; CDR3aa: CASSPRGGGPYEQYF
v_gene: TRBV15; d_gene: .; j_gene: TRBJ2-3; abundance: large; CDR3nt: TGTGCCACCAGCAGGGCCAGCACAGATACGCAGTATTTT; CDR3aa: CATSRASTDTQYF
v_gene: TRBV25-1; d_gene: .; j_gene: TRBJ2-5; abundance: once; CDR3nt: TGTGCCAGCAGTGCTACTAGGTGGGTCGGGGAAGCAGAGACCCAGTACTTC; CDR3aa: CASSATRWVGEAETQYF
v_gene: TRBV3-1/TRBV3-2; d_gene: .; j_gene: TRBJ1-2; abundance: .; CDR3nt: TGTGCCAGCAGCCAAGATAACCCCGTACAGGGAACTGGCTATGGCTACACCTTC; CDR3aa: CASSQDNPVQGTGYGYTF
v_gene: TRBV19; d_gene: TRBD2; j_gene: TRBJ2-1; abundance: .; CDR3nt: TGTGCCACTCACTCCGGCGGGGGGGCCATTAATGAGCAGTTCTTC; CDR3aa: CATHSGGGAINEQFF
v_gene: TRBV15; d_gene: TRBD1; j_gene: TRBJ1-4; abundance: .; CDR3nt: TGTGCCACCAGCAGAGATGGGACAGGGGTTGAAAAACTGTTTTTT; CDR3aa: CATSRDGTGVEKLFF
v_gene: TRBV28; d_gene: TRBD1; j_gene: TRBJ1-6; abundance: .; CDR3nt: TGTGCCAGCAGGCCTACAGGGGTCGTTTCACCCCTCCACTTT; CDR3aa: CASRPTGVVSPLHF
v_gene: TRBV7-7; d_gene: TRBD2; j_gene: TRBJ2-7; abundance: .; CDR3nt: TGTGCCAGCAGCCCGGGCGGAGCGGGGGCCGGCGAGCAGTACTTC; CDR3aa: CASSPGGAGAGEQYF
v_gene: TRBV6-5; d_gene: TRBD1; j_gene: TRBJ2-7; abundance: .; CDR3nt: TGTGCCAGCAGTTTCGCAGGGGGCGTTTACGAGCAGTACTTC; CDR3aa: CASSFAGGVYEQYF
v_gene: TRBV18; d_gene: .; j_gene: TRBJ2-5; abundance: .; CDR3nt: TGTGCCAGCTCACCGCCGGGGTCGGGAGAGACCCAGTACTTC; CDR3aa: CASSPPGSGETQYF
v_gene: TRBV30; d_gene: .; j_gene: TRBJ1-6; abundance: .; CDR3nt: TGTGCCTGGAGTGCCACAAATGGCTATAATTCACCCCTCCACTTT; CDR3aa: CAWSATNGYNSPLHF
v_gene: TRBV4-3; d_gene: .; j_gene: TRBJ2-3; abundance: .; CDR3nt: TGCGCCAGCAGCCAAGATCCATCGGGTACGCAGTATTTT; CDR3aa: CASSQDPSGTQYF
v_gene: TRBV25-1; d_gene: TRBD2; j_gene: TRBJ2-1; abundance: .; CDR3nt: TGTGCCAGCAGTGAATATGGCGGGGGGGGCTCCTACAATGAGCAGTTCTTC; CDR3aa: CASSEYGGGGSYNEQFF
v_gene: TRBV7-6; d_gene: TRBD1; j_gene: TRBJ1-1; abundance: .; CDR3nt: TGTGCCAGCAGCGAACAGGGGAGCACTGAAGCTTTCTTT; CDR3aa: CASSEQGSTEAFF
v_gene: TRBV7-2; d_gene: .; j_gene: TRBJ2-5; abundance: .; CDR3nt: TGTGCCAGCAGCTTAGGGAGCAAAGAGACCCAGTACTTC; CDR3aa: CASSLGSKETQYF
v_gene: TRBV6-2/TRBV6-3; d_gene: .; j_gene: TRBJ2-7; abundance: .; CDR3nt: TGTGCCAGCAGTTACTTCCAGGGTAATGAGCAGTACTTC; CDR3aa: CASSYFQGNEQYF
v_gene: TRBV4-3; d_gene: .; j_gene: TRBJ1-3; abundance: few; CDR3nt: TGCGCCAGCAGCCAAGATGGACAGTATGGAAACACCATATATTTT; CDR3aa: CASSQDGQYGNTIYF
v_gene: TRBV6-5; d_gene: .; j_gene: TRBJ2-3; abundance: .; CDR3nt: TGTGCCAGCAGTTACGTGACTGGCACAGATACGCAGTATTTT; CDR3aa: CASSYVTGTDTQYF
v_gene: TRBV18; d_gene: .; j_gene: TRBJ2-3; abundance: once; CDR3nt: TGTGCCAGCTCACCAAGCCTCGGGACAATCACAGATACGCAGTATTTT; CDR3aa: CASSPSLGTITDTQYF
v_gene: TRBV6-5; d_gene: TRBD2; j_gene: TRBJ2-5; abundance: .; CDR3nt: TGTGCCACCCTACTAGCGGGGGGGCCGCAGACCCAGTACTTC; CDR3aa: CATLLAGGPQTQYF
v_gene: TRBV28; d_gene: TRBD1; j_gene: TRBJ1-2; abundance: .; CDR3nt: TGTGCCAGCAGCTTACAGGGGATGGGAGGCTACACCTTC; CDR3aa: CASSLQGMGGYTF
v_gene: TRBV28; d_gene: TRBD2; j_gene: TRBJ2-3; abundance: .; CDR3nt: TGTGCCAGCAGTTTCCCTAGCGGGGGGGCAAGAGATACGCAGTATTTT; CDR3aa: CASSFPSGGARDTQYF
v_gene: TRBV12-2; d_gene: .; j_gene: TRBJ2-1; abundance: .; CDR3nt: TGTGCAAGTCGCTTAGTCCCCCCCCCTCCCTCCTACAATGAGCAGTTCTTC; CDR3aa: CASRLVPPPPSYNEQFF
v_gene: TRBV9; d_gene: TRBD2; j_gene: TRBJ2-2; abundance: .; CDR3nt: TGTGCCAGCAGCGTAGCCGGGGGGGTAGCCGGGGAGCTGTTTTTT; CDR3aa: CASSVAGGVAGELFF
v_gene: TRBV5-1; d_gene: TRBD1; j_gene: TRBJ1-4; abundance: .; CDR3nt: TGCGCCAGCAGCTGGAGACAGGGGGCTAATGAAAAACTGTTTTTT; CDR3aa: CASSWRQGANEKLFF
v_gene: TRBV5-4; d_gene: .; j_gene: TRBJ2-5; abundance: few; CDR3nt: TGTGCCAGCAGGCTGGACTCCGATAAAGAGACCCAGTACTTC; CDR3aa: CASRLDSDKETQYF
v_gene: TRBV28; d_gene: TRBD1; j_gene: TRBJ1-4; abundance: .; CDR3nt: TGTGCCAGCAGTCCAGGGGGCGGCGAGGAAAAACTGTTTTTT; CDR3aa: CASSPGGGEEKLFF
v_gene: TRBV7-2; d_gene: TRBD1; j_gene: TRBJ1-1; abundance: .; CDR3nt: TGTGCCAGCAGCTCCCAGGGGGTGAACACTGAAGCTTTCTTT; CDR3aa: CASSSQGVNTEAFF
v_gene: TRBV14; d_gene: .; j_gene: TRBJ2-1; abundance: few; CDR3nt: TGTGCCAGCAGCTCGAGAACAGTCAACAATGAGCAGTTCTTC; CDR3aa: CASSSRTVNNEQFF
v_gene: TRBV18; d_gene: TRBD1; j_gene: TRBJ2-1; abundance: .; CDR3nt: TGTGCCAGCTCACCACCGAGAGACAGGGTTCATGAGCAGTTCTTC; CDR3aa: CASSPPRDRVHEQFF
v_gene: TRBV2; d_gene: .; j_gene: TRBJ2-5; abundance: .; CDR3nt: TGTGCCACCCGGGGGGCAGAGACCCAGTACTTC; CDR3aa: CATRGAETQYF
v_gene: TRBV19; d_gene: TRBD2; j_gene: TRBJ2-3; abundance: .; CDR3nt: TGTGCCAGTAGTATGGGGATGGGGGGGACAGATACGCAGTATTTT; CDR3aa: CASSMGMGGTDTQYF
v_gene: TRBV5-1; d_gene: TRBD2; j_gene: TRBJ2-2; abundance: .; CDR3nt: TGCGCCAGCAGCGCCGCTAGCGGGGGGGCCCGCACCGGGGAGCTGTTTTTT; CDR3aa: CASSAASGGARTGELFF
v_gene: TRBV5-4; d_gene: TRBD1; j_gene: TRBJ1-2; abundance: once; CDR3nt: TGTGCCAGCAGCTACGGACAGGAGCACTATGGCTACACCTTC; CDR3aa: CASSYGQEHYGYTF
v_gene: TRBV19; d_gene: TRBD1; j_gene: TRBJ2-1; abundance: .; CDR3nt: TGTGCCAGTAGTCGGGGACAGGGGACAGGTGAGCAGTTCTTC; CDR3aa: CASSRGQGTGEQFF
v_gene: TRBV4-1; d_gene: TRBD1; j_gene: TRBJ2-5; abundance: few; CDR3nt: TGCGCCAGCAGCCCAAATCCGGGACAGGGGTGGGAGACCCAGTACTTC; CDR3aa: CASSPNPGQGWETQYF
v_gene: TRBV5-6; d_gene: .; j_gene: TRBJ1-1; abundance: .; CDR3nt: TGTGCCAGCAGCTTGGTGGGGGGGACAATGAACACTGAAGCTTTCTTT; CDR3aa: CASSLVGGTMNTEAFF
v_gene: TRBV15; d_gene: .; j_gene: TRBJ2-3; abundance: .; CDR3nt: TGTGCCACCAGCAGAGATCCCAACACAGATACGCAGTATTTT; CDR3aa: CATSRDPNTDTQYF